This T cell receptor beta chain was documented in a study of sequential checkpoint blockade in melanoma. Clones were sequenced by immunoSEQ multiplex PCR, and TCRdb holds only the in-frame ones, with some missing. The profile covers some 7,900 clones, with 23% appearing a single time and roughly 9% taken by the ten largest. Study-wide results and limits: Patients with week-13 increases in T-cell fraction and clonality benefited about 30 times more often. Response in arm A was associated with pretreatment TIL clonality. Tumor T-cell fraction and clonality correlated with PD-L1 and CD8+ counts.

With regard to this clone: Its antigen is not identified.

Germline loops: CDR1 GTSNPN, CDR2 SVGIG (reference sequence). The V and J ends lost 4 bases and 4 bases, in that order; junction bases with no gene match: 8. The CDR3 loop spans 14 amino acids. Treatment indicated: randomized to nivolumab then ipilimumab (arm A) or the reverse (arm B). The sample was tumor tissue (inferred from file names), taken from a patient given nivolumab and ipilimumab in sequence. The chain joins TRBV30 to TRBJ2-3; 7 bases map to TRBD2. This clonotype was sampled from a human donor with melanoma. This chain's CDR3 is CAWTAGVSADTQYF. DNA for the CDR3: TGTGCCTGGACTGCGGGAGTGTCTGCAGATACGCAGTATTTT.